Listed below are T cell receptor beta chains from one sample, sequenced in a study of blood T cell repertoires in COVID-19. Measured with immunoSEQ multiplex PCR; TCRdb has only the in-frame clones, and not every one. This sample has 40,000 to 45,000 clones, with 70% to 90% found just once. The sample consisted of peripheral blood. The receptors here all came from a man aged 60 to 75 with acute or convalescent COVID-19. The CDR3 runs from the conserved cysteine through the conserved F or W. Fields, in order: J gene, clone size, V gene, D gene, CDR3 DNA, CDR3 protein. A D gene is named only where the DNA matches it firmly. Clone size is stated in some rows and not others, as once, few, many or a class when expanded.

>TRBJ1-5|-|TRBV5-1|TRBD1
TGCGCCAGCAGCTCCGGACAGGGAGGGCAGCCCCAGCATTTT
CASSSGQGGQPQHF
>TRBJ1-3|-|TRBV5-5|TRBD1
TGTGCCAGCAGCTCCTACAGGGGGACCTCTGGAAACACCATATATTTT
CASSSYRGTSGNTIYF
>TRBJ2-1|-|TRBV5-6|-
TGTGCCAGCAGCTTGACTAGTTTTGAGCAGTTCTTC
CASSLTSFEQFF
>TRBJ1-1|-|TRBV18|TRBD1
TGTGCCAGCTCACCACCAATCGGACAGGGGGAAAACACTGAAGCTTTCTTT
CASSPPIGQGENTEAFF
>TRBJ1-5|-|TRBV30|TRBD1
TGTGCCTGGAGTGTACGGGACAGCTTCAATCAGCCCCAGCATTTT
CAWSVRDSFNQPQHF
>TRBJ2-7|-|TRBV5-5|TRBD1
TGTGCCAGCAGCTTGGAAGGACAGGGAAGCTACGAGCAGTACTTC
CASSLEGQGSYEQYF
>TRBJ2-5|-|TRBV19|TRBD2
TGTGCCAGTAGTTTTAGCGGGGGGGGAGAGACCCAGTACTTC
CASSFSGGGETQYF
>TRBJ2-7|-|TRBV5-6|TRBD1
TGTGCCAGCAGTCTCGACCAGGGGGCGATTTACGAGCAGTACTTC
CASSLDQGAIYEQYF
>TRBJ1-2|once|TRBV19|TRBD1
TGTGCCAGTAGTCCCTCTTGGGGACAGGGGGCGGGAGGCTACACCTTC
CASSPSWGQGAGGYTF
>TRBJ1-2|-|TRBV6-5|-
TGTGCCAGCAGTAGTCGCAGTCGTGATGGCTACACCTTC
CASSSRSRDGYTF
>TRBJ1-4|-|TRBV10-2|TRBD1
TGCGCCAGCAGTGACCCGGGACAGGGGAGTGAAAAACTGTTTTTT
CASSDPGQGSEKLFF
>TRBJ1-1|-|TRBV30|-
TGTGCCTGGAGTGGACTCGGGGGGGCCGAAGCTTTCTTT
CAWSGLGGAEAFF
>TRBJ1-6|once|TRBV4-3|-
TGCGCCAGCAGCCAAGGGAGCATCTCCTATAATTCACCCCTCCACTTT
CASSQGSISYNSPLHF
>TRBJ1-1|few|TRBV7-9|-
TGTGCCAGCAGCTCCGCGGGGGGCACGCGGACTGAAGCTTTCTTT
CASSSAGGTRTEAFF
>TRBJ2-7|-|TRBV5-1|TRBD1
TGCGCCAGCAGCTCCTGGGACAGGGGAACCTACGAGCAGTACTTC
CASSSWDRGTYEQYF
>TRBJ2-7|-|TRBV15|TRBD1
TGTGCCACCAGCAGAGATGGGACAGGGGGCAACGAGCAGTACTTC
CATSRDGTGGNEQYF
>TRBJ2-3|-|TRBV4-2|TRBD2
TGTGCCAGCAGCCCCTACGGACTAGCGGGGGGGGGCTTCGTGGGTACGCAGTATTTT
CASSPYGLAGGGFVGTQYF
>TRBJ1-1|-|TRBV18|-
TGTGCCAGCTCACCCCTGACAGTCGGAATCGCAGAAGCTTTCTTT
CASSPLTVGIAEAFF
>TRBJ1-3|-|TRBV2|TRBD1
TGTGCCAGCTTCCTCACGGACGACAGGGACGTAGAAGGAAACACCATATATTTT
CASFLTDDRDVEGNTIYF
>TRBJ2-1|-|TRBV7-8|TRBD2
TGTGCCAGCAGCTTAGCTATCCGGGGGGGCCTCGATGAGCAGTTCTTC
CASSLAIRGGLDEQFF
>TRBJ1-2|-|TRBV21-1|-
TGTGCCAGCAGCAATGGGAACGGGGGGGTGGTCGACTATGGCTACACCTTC
CASSNGNGGVVDYGYTF
>TRBJ1-6|-|TRBV2|-
TGTGCCAGCAGTGAAGGAGAGGGTCGGTCACCCCTCCACTTT
CASSEGEGRSPLHF
>TRBJ2-5|-|TRBV7-6|TRBD2
TGTGCCAGCAGCCCCGGGACTACATTAAAAGAGACCCAGTACTTC
CASSPGTTLKETQYF
>TRBJ2-1|-|TRBV12-2|-
TGTGCAAGTCGCTTCCGACTAGCGGGGCTTAGCTCCTACAATGAGCAGTTCTTC
CASRFRLAGLSSYNEQFF
>TRBJ1-2|-|TRBV16|-
TGTGCCAGCAGCCAATCGGCCGCGGCTATCTATGGCTACACCTTC
CASSQSAAAIYGYTF
>TRBJ1-5|-|TRBV11-2|-
TGTGCCAGCACTTCAGCAGGGCAGAGCAAGGGATATAGCAATCAGCCCCAGCATTTT
CASTSAGQSKGYSNQPQHF
>TRBJ2-2|few|TRBV6-6|-
TGTGCCAGCAGTCCCTCCGGGTGGGTTGGATACACCGGGGAGCTGTTTTTT
CASSPSGWVGYTGELFF
>TRBJ1-5|-|TRBV5-5|-
TGTGCCAGCAGCTTTAACCGCCCAGAATTCAATCAGCCCCAGCATTTT
CASSFNRPEFNQPQHF
>TRBJ1-1|-|TRBV19|-
TGTGCCAGTAGTAGACAATTACTGAACACTGAAGCTTTCTTT
CASSRQLLNTEAFF
>TRBJ1-4|-|TRBV10-3|TRBD1
TGTGCCATCAGCCGGACAGGGGATACGACTAATGAAAAACTGTTTTTT
CAISRTGDTTNEKLFF
>TRBJ1-2|-|TRBV9|TRBD1
TGTGCCAGCAGCGTAGTCGGCCAGGGGGACTACACCTTC
CASSVVGQGDYTF
>TRBJ2-1|-|TRBV19|-
TGTGCCAGTAGTCGACCAGAGAGGCCGGGTGAGCAGTTCTTC
CASSRPERPGEQFF
>TRBJ2-3|-|TRBV4-1|TRBD2
TGCGCCAGCAGCCCTATTGCGGGGGGGCACCCAGATACGCAGTATTTT
CASSPIAGGHPDTQYF
>TRBJ1-5|-|TRBV19|-
TGTGCCAGTAGTATAGATCTCGGGGGTTTTAACAATCAGCCCCAGCATTTT
CASSIDLGGFNNQPQHF
>TRBJ2-3|-|TRBV6-2/TRBV6-3|TRBD2
TGTGCCAGCAGTTCGGCGGGGGGCAAAGATACGCAGTATTTT
CASSSAGGKDTQYF
>TRBJ2-7|-|TRBV7-6|TRBD1
TGTGCCAGCAGCCAAGGAGCCGGGACAGGGGTTGGCAAGCAGTACTTC
CASSQGAGTGVGKQYF
>TRBJ2-4|-|TRBV19|TRBD1
TGTGCCAGTAGTATATACCTCCGGGACAGGGCTAAAAACATTCAGTACTTC
CASSIYLRDRAKNIQYF
>TRBJ1-1|-|TRBV12-5|-
TGTGCTAGTGGTTTGGTAGGGAGGGCGGCTTTCTTT
CASGLVGRAAFF
>TRBJ2-5|once|TRBV9|-
TGTGCCAGCAGCGTAGTTTGGGGAGGCCAAGAGACCCAGTACTTC
CASSVVWGGQETQYF
>TRBJ1-6|-|TRBV12-3/TRBV12-4|-
TGTGCCAGCTGCGGATCCTATAATTCACCCCTCCACTTT
CASCGSYNSPLHF
>TRBJ1-1|once|TRBV9|-
TGTGCCAGCAGCGTACGGGGTGCGAACACTGAAGCTTTCTTT
CASSVRGANTEAFF
>TRBJ2-1|once|TRBV29-1|TRBD1
TGCAGCGTCCTCCCATCCGGGACAGAACAGTTCTTC
CSVLPSGTEQFF
>TRBJ1-1|-|TRBV6-5|-
TGTGCCAGCAGTTCCCCCCGGCAGGGATCTGCTGAAGCTTTCTTT
CASSSPRQGSAEAFF
>TRBJ1-2|-|TRBV7-2|-
TGTGCCAGCAGCTCCGCGGGCCGCAACTATGGCTACACCTTC
CASSSAGRNYGYTF
>TRBJ1-4|once|TRBV27|-
TGTGCCAGCACCTGGTCCGGGGGTGAATTTTCGGAAAAACTGTTTTTT
CASTWSGGEFSEKLFF
>TRBJ1-4|-|TRBV27|TRBD1
TGTGCCAGCACCAAAGAGGGGGACAGGGGTGAAAAACTGTTTTTT
CASTKEGDRGEKLFF
>TRBJ1-2|-|TRBV5-1|-
TGCGCCAGCAGCTTGGCCCAACAGGGAATTCTGGGCTACACCTTC
CASSLAQQGILGYTF
>TRBJ2-1|once|TRBV5-5|-
TGTGCCAGCAGCTCCCGGGGTAGCGTCTCTTCCTACAATGAGCAGTTCTTC
CASSSRGSVSSYNEQFF
>TRBJ1-1|-|TRBV18|TRBD1
TGTGCCAGCTCACAGGGGGCAGGGAACACTGAAGCTTTCTTT
CASSQGAGNTEAFF